The entry below describes one T cell receptor beta chain. There are many counts of this clonotype. Its antigen remains unidentified. The input lacks base qualities; no much larger clone sits a single base away. From the germline V gene, CDR1 is KGHSH and CDR2 is LQKENI. V drops 3 bases and J drops 2 bases, leaving 7 bases in between. From cysteine to phenylalanine, the CDR3 is 13 amino acids long. The kept DNA is CDR3 alone, 39 bases in frame from the first base. These data come from a study of quantifying T cell responses using KT2 cells (dated by TCRdb to about 2017). Context from the whole study: RNA was DNase-treated and reverse transcribed with TCR alpha and beta constant-region primers, mostly using SuperScript III. The efficiency of the T4 ligation step under optimum conditions was estimated to be greater than 9.5%. PCR2 was run as a SYBR Green qPCR and stopped at a predetermined fluorescence threshold to avoid over-amplification.

Libraries were made using UMI-ligation and nested PCR. T4 RNA ligase 1 was used to ligate a single-stranded oligonucleotide containing the Illumina SP2 sequence and a UMI to the 3' end of the cDNA. PCR1 ran approximately 4 cycles (98°C 15 s, 69°C 30 s, 72°C 40 s); the beta primer was an equimolar mix of RC1.1 and RC1.2 covering TRBC1 and TRBC2. From PCR2 onward, TCR alpha and beta chains were processed separately, with sample indices and Illumina adaptors added. The UMI, placed after an 8-base spacer, consisted of 12 random nucleotides arranged as two hexamers with a spacer between them. Libraries were sequenced on an Illumina MiSeq using v2 2x251 paired-end chemistry, with approximately twelve samples typically included per run. PhiX DNA was added at 5-7% to each sequencing library so that diversity was increased. The paper's processing steps were these. The raw reads were converted into FASTQ with bcl2fastq and then demultiplexed by dual indices with Demultiplexor. V and J genes were assigned by Decombinator through tag matching, with a single base-pair mismatch permitted. UMIs were used by Collapsinator to correct both sequencing errors and frequency errors caused by PCR heterogeneity. CDR3Translator converted Decombinator identifiers into nucleotide sequence, translated that sequence into amino acids, and extracted CDR3 based on C- and N-terminal motifs. A cluster of KT2 sequences that shared one unique molecular identifier was counted as a single distinct KT2 TCR. TCRdb took the public reads, trimmed them with fastp at Q25, ran MiXCR for clone calling and kept in-frame beta chains. A single entry per CDR3 protein holds the most common genes and DNA from its merged rows. These V and J calls originate from TCRdb's pipeline instead of the authors' own analysis. The sample table lists about 53,000 distinct CDR3 sequences, more than 9% of them with a count of one. Jointly, the top ten make up under 10% of the sample.

To test the sensitivity and accuracy of the pipeline, known numbers of KT2, a T cell clone whose TCR had already been sequenced, were spiked into unfractionated PBMC. A range of KT2-to-PBMC ratios was produced by mixing KT2 cells with a fixed number of PBMC. What the research found in general, with its limitations: The study did not include a side-by-side comparison of this pipeline with other TCR sequencing techniques. The numbers of KT2 alpha and beta sequences increased linearly with the number of input KT2 cells across several orders of magnitude. Saturation was seen in the detection of KT2 sequences when very high numbers of KT2 cells were spiked in. KT2 sequences were detected down to the lowest spike-in tested, which was about one KT2 cell per 100,000 PBMC.

The receptor was isolated from a human donor. Here the chain combines TRBV18 and TRBJ2-5, with the D gene not clear enough to name. The sequenced material came from PBMCs spiked with cells of the T cell clone KT2. The nucleotides are TGTGCCAGCTCACCTCGAAGTCAAGAGACCCAGTACTTC. Protein translation: CASSPRSQETQYF.